This T cell receptor beta chain was sequenced for a study of beta chain features in type 1 diabetes. General study results and limits: More deletions and fewer insertions at VDJ junctions were found in patients with type 1 diabetes. TCRB CDR3s from Type 1 diabetes patients were moderately but significantly shorter in all four CD4+ subsets.

On this clone: Its antigen is not identified.

The CDR3 totals 15 residues. The ends were cut back, 0 bases at V and 0 bases at J, with 8 bases in the middle. Germline V gene lookup returns CDR1 MNHEY and CDR2 SVGAGI. Based on CD45RO/CCR7/CD25/CD127/CD95/CD27, CD4+ regulatory, stem cell-like memory, naive and central memory cells were sorted. Once sorted, every population was more than 95% pure. Sequenced material consisted of expressed TCRB transcripts (all of the isolated RNA was reverse transcribed). Naive, central memory and regulatory T cell samples came to a mean of approximately 3.57 million reads. Profiling relied on immunoSEQ multiplex PCR, and the TCRdb table lists in-frame clones only, not all of them. The sample holds under 850,000 clones, roughly 13% seen once.

The specimen was naive CD4+ T cells from blood. The V and J genes are TRBV6-5 and TRBJ1-2; D gene unclear. This sequence originates from a man aged 18 to 30 with type 1 diabetes. This CDR3 reads CASSYSIATNYGYTF. DNA for the CDR3: TGTGCCAGCAGTTACTCGATTGCGACTAACTATGGCTACACCTTC.